This T cell receptor (beta chain) was observed in a study of human thymus T cells. Produced via immunoSEQ multiplex PCR; TCRdb's table is partial and in-frame only. The sample contains some 120,000 clones, more than 90% of which appear only once. Comment on this clone: The antigen remains unidentified.

Surgeons resected thymus tissue during corrective heart surgery. Donation was from healthy Finnish infants who were having corrective surgery that addressed congenital heart defects. Study outcomes and limitations: Unrelated individuals reportedly shared highly overlapping thymic TCR repertoires. It looked as if thymic and blood repertoires used V and J genes in a biased way.

V lost 6 bases and J 2 bases, leaving 20 bases between the germline ends. The CDR3 loop spans 16 amino acids. Germline CDR1 reads SGHTA; CDR2 reads FQGNSA. The clonotype comes from a boy less than two years old with a congenital heart defect but otherwise immunologically healthy. Sequencing was performed on thymus tissue. This chain joins TRBV7-2 and TRBJ2-7; possibly TRBD1 for D (6 bases). CDR3 bases: TGTGCCAGCAGGCCAGGGGCGCCCCGCTTCCCCTACGAGCAGTACTTC. The encoded protein is CASRPGAPRFPYEQYF.